This is a list of T cell receptor beta chains from one sample in a study of siplizumab effects on memory and regulatory T cells. Measured with immunoSEQ multiplex PCR; TCRdb has only the in-frame clones, and not every one. The sample has 15,000 or so clones; 40% to 55% are singletons. Antigens of these TCRs are unknown. Sequenced input: CFSE-low (dividing) CD4+ T cells sorted from an allogeneic mixed lymphocyte reaction. The receptors here all came from a human donor in good health; the cells came from an allogeneic mixed lymphocyte reaction. Some clones in this sample may be carry-over from other donors' samples. Each CDR3 is given with its conserved first and last residue. Each record gives: CDR3 protein, CDR3 DNA, D gene, clone size, J gene, V gene. D genes are given only for firm matches. Clone size is not always given. Where it is, it says once, few, many or a class for expanded clones.

CDR3 protein: CASSQDNLLQPQHF
CDR3 DNA: TGCGCCAGCAGCCAAGATAACTTGTTGCAGCCCCAGCATTTT
D gene: -
clone size: few
J gene: TRBJ1-5
V gene: TRBV4-1

CDR3 protein: CASSSSPPSGTEAFF
CDR3 DNA: TGTGCCAGCAGCTCCAGCCCACCCTCCGGCACTGAAGCTTTCTTT
D gene: -
clone size: few
J gene: TRBJ1-1
V gene: TRBV11-2

CDR3 protein: CASSQSGGRAFF
CDR3 DNA: TGTGCCAGCAGCCAATCTGGGGGGCGAGCTTTCTTT
D gene: -
clone size: -
J gene: TRBJ1-1
V gene: TRBV16

CDR3 protein: CASSLGPGGGGEKLFF
CDR3 DNA: TGCGCCAGCAGCTTGGGCCCAGGGGGCGGTGGTGAAAAACTGTTTTTT
D gene: TRBD1
clone size: medium-sized
J gene: TRBJ1-4
V gene: TRBV5-1

CDR3 protein: CASSNADTQYF
CDR3 DNA: TGCGCCAGCAGTAACGCAGATACGCAGTATTTT
D gene: -
clone size: -
J gene: TRBJ2-3
V gene: TRBV10-1

CDR3 protein: CASSRVAGLGETQYF
CDR3 DNA: TGTGCCAGCTCACGGGTTGCGGGTCTAGGGGAGACCCAGTACTTC
D gene: -
clone size: few
J gene: TRBJ2-5
V gene: TRBV18

CDR3 protein: CASSAMTGLAGENEQFF
CDR3 DNA: TGTGCCAGCAGTGCTATGACGGGACTAGCGGGGGAGAATGAGCAGTTCTTC
D gene: TRBD2
clone size: -
J gene: TRBJ2-1
V gene: TRBV25-1

CDR3 protein: CSAITGGGYTF
CDR3 DNA: TGCAGTGCTATTACAGGGGGAGGCTACACCTTC
D gene: TRBD1
clone size: -
J gene: TRBJ1-2
V gene: TRBV20-1

CDR3 protein: CSVYPREGYTF
CDR3 DNA: TGCAGCGTCTACCCCAGGGAGGGCTACACCTTC
D gene: -
clone size: -
J gene: TRBJ1-2
V gene: TRBV29-1

CDR3 protein: CASSLVALNTEAFF
CDR3 DNA: TGTGCCAGCAGTTTAGTGGCGTTGAACACTGAAGCTTTCTTT
D gene: -
clone size: medium-sized
J gene: TRBJ1-1
V gene: TRBV27

CDR3 protein: CASSPEPGPRGYTF
CDR3 DNA: TGCGCCAGCAGCCCCGAGCCAGGACCGAGGGGCTACACCTTC
D gene: -
clone size: -
J gene: TRBJ1-2
V gene: TRBV5-1

CDR3 protein: CATSVRTGIANEKLFF
CDR3 DNA: TGTGCCACCAGCGTTAGAACAGGGATCGCTAATGAAAAACTGTTTTTT
D gene: -
clone size: few
J gene: TRBJ1-4
V gene: TRBV15

CDR3 protein: CASSHSDRVYYGYTF
CDR3 DNA: TGCGCCAGCAGCCATAGCGACAGGGTATACTATGGCTACACCTTC
D gene: TRBD1
clone size: -
J gene: TRBJ1-2
V gene: TRBV5-1

CDR3 protein: CASSGPRRNYNEQFF
CDR3 DNA: TGTGCCAGCAGTGGCCCCAGGAGGAACTACAATGAGCAGTTCTTC
D gene: -
clone size: -
J gene: TRBJ2-1
V gene: TRBV2

CDR3 protein: CSADRVGGYTF
CDR3 DNA: TGCAGTGCCGACAGGGTGGGCGGCTACACCTTC
D gene: TRBD1
clone size: -
J gene: TRBJ1-2
V gene: TRBV20-1

CDR3 protein: CASSRTRGQNTGELFF
CDR3 DNA: TGTGCCAGTAGTAGAACTCGGGGCCAGAACACCGGGGAGCTGTTTTTT
D gene: -
clone size: many
J gene: TRBJ2-2
V gene: TRBV19

CDR3 protein: CAIRTSGDQPQHF
CDR3 DNA: TGTGCCATCAGGACGAGTGGCGATCAGCCCCAGCATTTT
D gene: -
clone size: -
J gene: TRBJ1-5
V gene: TRBV10-3

CDR3 protein: CACSLSGGGSEAFF
CDR3 DNA: TGTGCCTGCAGCTTATCGGGGGGCGGGTCTGAAGCTTTCTTT
D gene: -
clone size: -
J gene: TRBJ1-1
V gene: TRBV27

CDR3 protein: CSARDPPAQYF
CDR3 DNA: TGCAGTGCTAGAGACCCCCCGGCCCAGTACTTC
D gene: -
clone size: few
J gene: TRBJ2-5
V gene: TRBV20-1

CDR3 protein: CASSRVEDTQYF
CDR3 DNA: TGTGCCAGCAGCCGCGTAGAGGATACGCAGTATTTT
D gene: -
clone size: few
J gene: TRBJ2-3
V gene: TRBV7-9

CDR3 protein: CAINGQGGGEYNEQFF
CDR3 DNA: TGTGCCATCAACGGACAGGGAGGGGGAGAGTACAATGAGCAGTTCTTC
D gene: -
clone size: few
J gene: TRBJ2-1
V gene: TRBV10-3

CDR3 protein: CASSLSGNANTGELFF
CDR3 DNA: TGTGCCAGCTCCCTGAGTGGTAACGCGAACACCGGGGAGCTGTTTTTT
D gene: -
clone size: -
J gene: TRBJ2-2
V gene: TRBV18

CDR3 protein: CASSPRTGIGYTF
CDR3 DNA: TGTGCCAGCAGCCCGAGGACAGGGATTGGCTACACCTTC
D gene: TRBD1
clone size: -
J gene: TRBJ1-2
V gene: TRBV7-8

CDR3 protein: CASTLDGVKNIQYF
CDR3 DNA: TGTGCGAGCACATTGGATGGGGTCAAAAACATTCAGTACTTC
D gene: -
clone size: -
J gene: TRBJ2-4
V gene: TRBV2

CDR3 protein: CSVDEGRKGLGYEQYF
CDR3 DNA: TGCAGCGTTGATGAGGGACGGAAGGGCCTGGGATACGAGCAGTACTTC
D gene: -
clone size: -
J gene: TRBJ2-7
V gene: TRBV29-1

CDR3 protein: CASSFYGSRGTIEAFF
CDR3 DNA: TGTGCCAGCAGCTTTTACGGGAGTCGGGGGACAATTGAAGCTTTCTTT
D gene: -
clone size: few
J gene: TRBJ1-1
V gene: TRBV7-2

CDR3 protein: CASSYDRPSNQPQHF
CDR3 DNA: TGTGCCAGCAGTTACGACAGGCCTAGCAATCAGCCCCAGCATTTT
D gene: -
clone size: many
J gene: TRBJ1-5
V gene: TRBV6-6

CDR3 protein: CASSPQGVNTEAFF
CDR3 DNA: TGTGCCAGCTCACCACAGGGGGTGAACACTGAAGCTTTCTTT
D gene: -
clone size: -
J gene: TRBJ1-1
V gene: TRBV18

CDR3 protein: CASSLSAGGPNEQFF
CDR3 DNA: TGTGCCAGCAGCTTATCCGCGGGAGGGCCGAATGAGCAGTTCTTC
D gene: TRBD2
clone size: few
J gene: TRBJ2-1
V gene: TRBV7-9

CDR3 protein: CSSQLASYNEQFF
CDR3 DNA: TGCAGCTCCCAACTAGCGAGCTACAATGAGCAGTTCTTC
D gene: TRBD2
clone size: -
J gene: TRBJ2-1
V gene: TRBV29-1

CDR3 protein: CASSLGVAGGGAGELFF
CDR3 DNA: TGCGCCAGCAGCTTGGGGGTAGCGGGAGGAGGAGCCGGGGAGCTGTTTTTT
D gene: TRBD2
clone size: -
J gene: TRBJ2-2
V gene: TRBV5-1

CDR3 protein: CASSGTSVGELFF
CDR3 DNA: TGTGCCAGCAGTGGCACTAGCGTTGGGGAGCTGTTTTTT
D gene: TRBD2
clone size: -
J gene: TRBJ2-2
V gene: TRBV6-1

CDR3 protein: CASSRQGTGVPYGYTF
CDR3 DNA: TGTGCCAGCAGCCGACAGGGGACAGGGGTCCCGTATGGCTACACCTTC
D gene: TRBD1
clone size: few
J gene: TRBJ1-2
V gene: TRBV5-6

CDR3 protein: CASSLRRLAGGQPFRTDTQYF
CDR3 DNA: TGTGCCAGCAGCTTACGTCGGCTAGCGGGAGGTCAACCCTTTCGCACAGATACGCAGTATTTT
D gene: TRBD2
clone size: -
J gene: TRBJ2-3
V gene: TRBV7-3

CDR3 protein: CASSPRTGDNYGYTF
CDR3 DNA: TGTGCCAGCAGCCCACGGACAGGGGATAACTATGGCTACACCTTC
D gene: TRBD1
clone size: -
J gene: TRBJ1-2
V gene: TRBV7-2

CDR3 protein: CASSSARQGSRETQYF
CDR3 DNA: TGTGCCAGCAGCTCCGCCAGACAGGGTAGTCGAGAGACCCAGTACTTC
D gene: TRBD1
clone size: -
J gene: TRBJ2-5
V gene: TRBV11-2

CDR3 protein: CASIHGQGTYEQYF
CDR3 DNA: TGTGCCAGCATCCACGGACAGGGTACCTACGAGCAGTACTTC
D gene: TRBD1
clone size: -
J gene: TRBJ2-7
V gene: TRBV6-5

CDR3 protein: CASSAGLAGGHLTKNIQYF
CDR3 DNA: TGTGCCAGCAGCGCGGGGTTAGCGGGAGGGCATCTGACCAAAAACATTCAGTACTTC
D gene: TRBD2
clone size: -
J gene: TRBJ2-4
V gene: TRBV9

CDR3 protein: CASKGASGHYEQYF
CDR3 DNA: TGTGCCAGCAAAGGGGCTAGCGGACACTACGAGCAGTACTTC
D gene: TRBD2
clone size: -
J gene: TRBJ2-7
V gene: TRBV6-5

CDR3 protein: CASSDHDGALGNEQFF
CDR3 DNA: TGCGCCAGCAGTGATCACGACGGGGCGTTAGGCAATGAGCAGTTCTTC
D gene: -
clone size: -
J gene: TRBJ2-1
V gene: TRBV10-1

CDR3 protein: CASSVEGQTFAEQFF
CDR3 DNA: TGTGCCAGCAGCGTAGAGGGACAGACTTTTGCTGAGCAGTTCTTC
D gene: TRBD1
clone size: -
J gene: TRBJ2-1
V gene: TRBV9

CDR3 protein: CASMRALNTEAFF
CDR3 DNA: TGTGCCAGCATGCGCGCGCTGAACACTGAAGCTTTCTTT
D gene: -
clone size: few
J gene: TRBJ1-1
V gene: TRBV6-6

CDR3 protein: CSVESRPGNEQYF
CDR3 DNA: TGCAGCGTTGAGAGTCGTCCAGGCAACGAGCAGTACTTC
D gene: -
clone size: -
J gene: TRBJ2-7
V gene: TRBV29-1

CDR3 protein: CASSYSTGFSGYTF
CDR3 DNA: TGTGCCAGCAGTTACTCCACAGGTTTTTCTGGCTACACCTTC
D gene: -
clone size: once
J gene: TRBJ1-2
V gene: TRBV27

CDR3 protein: CASSVDTSGLNEQYF
CDR3 DNA: TGTGCCAGCAGCGTAGATACTAGCGGGTTAAACGAGCAGTACTTC
D gene: TRBD2
clone size: few
J gene: TRBJ2-7
V gene: TRBV9

CDR3 protein: CASAVGLYGYTF
CDR3 DNA: TGTGCCAGCGCTGTAGGTCTCTATGGCTACACCTTC
D gene: -
clone size: -
J gene: TRBJ1-2
V gene: TRBV6-5

CDR3 protein: CASSRWPSTDTQYF
CDR3 DNA: TGTGCCAGCAGCAGATGGCCAAGCACAGATACGCAGTATTTT
D gene: -
clone size: -
J gene: TRBJ2-3
V gene: TRBV7-9

CDR3 protein: CASSLFSGELFF
CDR3 DNA: TGTGCCAGCAGTTTATTTTCCGGGGAGCTGTTTTTT
D gene: -
clone size: -
J gene: TRBJ2-2
V gene: TRBV27

CDR3 protein: CASSPKNIQYF
CDR3 DNA: TGTGCCAGCAGCCCCAAAAACATTCAGTACTTC
D gene: -
clone size: few
J gene: TRBJ2-4
V gene: TRBV7-8

CDR3 protein: CASSLLSGGYEQYF
CDR3 DNA: TGTGCCAGCAGTTTATTATCCGGGGGCTACGAGCAGTACTTC
D gene: -
clone size: -
J gene: TRBJ2-7
V gene: TRBV6-5

CDR3 protein: CASSIQRRGGRSTDTQYF
CDR3 DNA: TGTGCCAGTAGTATACAAAGAAGGGGCGGGAGGAGCACAGATACGCAGTATTTT
D gene: TRBD2
clone size: few
J gene: TRBJ2-3
V gene: TRBV19

CDR3 protein: CASTLSGISTDTQYF
CDR3 DNA: TGTGCCAGCACTCTCAGCGGGATCAGCACAGATACGCAGTATTTT
D gene: TRBD2
clone size: -
J gene: TRBJ2-3
V gene: TRBV6-6

CDR3 protein: CASSLRRGQTGELFF
CDR3 DNA: TGTGCCAGCAGCCTTCGACGGGGGCAGACCGGGGAGCTGTTTTTT
D gene: -
clone size: -
J gene: TRBJ2-2
V gene: TRBV7-9

CDR3 protein: CASRPGGRPYEQYF
CDR3 DNA: TGTGCCAGCAGACCCGGCGGGCGACCCTACGAGCAGTACTTC
D gene: -
clone size: -
J gene: TRBJ2-7
V gene: TRBV6-1

CDR3 protein: CAWSVVGARFYGYTF
CDR3 DNA: TGTGCCTGGAGTGTAGTGGGGGCGCGATTCTATGGCTACACCTTC
D gene: -
clone size: -
J gene: TRBJ1-2
V gene: TRBV30

CDR3 protein: CASSWREVEQFF
CDR3 DNA: TGTGCCAGCAGCTGGCGGGAGGTTGAGCAGTTCTTC
D gene: TRBD2
clone size: few
J gene: TRBJ2-1
V gene: TRBV5-4

CDR3 protein: CASSAMTSGRAREQYF
CDR3 DNA: TGTGCCAGCAGTGCAATGACTAGCGGGAGGGCCCGAGAGCAGTACTTC
D gene: TRBD2
clone size: medium-sized
J gene: TRBJ2-7
V gene: TRBV2

CDR3 protein: CASSRRTSGSYEQYF
CDR3 DNA: TGTGCCAGCAGCCGGAGGACTAGCGGTTCCTACGAGCAGTACTTC
D gene: TRBD2
clone size: medium-sized
J gene: TRBJ2-7
V gene: TRBV6-5